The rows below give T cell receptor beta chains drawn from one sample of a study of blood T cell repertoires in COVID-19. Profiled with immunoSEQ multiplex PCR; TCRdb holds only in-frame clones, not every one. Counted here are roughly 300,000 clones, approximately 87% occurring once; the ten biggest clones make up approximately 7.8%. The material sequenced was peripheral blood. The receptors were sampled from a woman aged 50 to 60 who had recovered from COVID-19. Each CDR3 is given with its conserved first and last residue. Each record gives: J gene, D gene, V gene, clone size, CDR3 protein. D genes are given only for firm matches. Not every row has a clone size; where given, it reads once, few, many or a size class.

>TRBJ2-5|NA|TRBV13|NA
CASSLRETQYF
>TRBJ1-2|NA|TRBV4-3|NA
CASSQLQGNYGYTF
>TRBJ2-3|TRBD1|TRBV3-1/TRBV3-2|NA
CASSQGQGQDTQYF
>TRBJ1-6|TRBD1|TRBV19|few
CASGQTGNSPLHF
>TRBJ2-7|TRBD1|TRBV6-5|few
CASSLDRGGYEQYF
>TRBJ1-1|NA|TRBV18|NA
CASSPGLVSTEAFF
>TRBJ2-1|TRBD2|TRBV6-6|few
CASSPQLAGGPRIYNEQFF
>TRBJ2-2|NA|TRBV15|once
CATSRDRTGSGTGELFF
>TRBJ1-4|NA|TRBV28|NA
CASSPGVANEKLFF
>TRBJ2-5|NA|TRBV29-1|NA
CSVLPLEQVVLETQYF
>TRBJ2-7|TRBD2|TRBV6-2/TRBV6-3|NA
CASSYSSTGGREQYF
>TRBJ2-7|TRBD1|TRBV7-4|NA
CASSLVLTGKAGEQYF
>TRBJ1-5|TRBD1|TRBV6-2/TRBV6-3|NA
CASSYQGQSNQPQHF
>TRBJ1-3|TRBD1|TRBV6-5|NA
CASRQSTGQTIYF